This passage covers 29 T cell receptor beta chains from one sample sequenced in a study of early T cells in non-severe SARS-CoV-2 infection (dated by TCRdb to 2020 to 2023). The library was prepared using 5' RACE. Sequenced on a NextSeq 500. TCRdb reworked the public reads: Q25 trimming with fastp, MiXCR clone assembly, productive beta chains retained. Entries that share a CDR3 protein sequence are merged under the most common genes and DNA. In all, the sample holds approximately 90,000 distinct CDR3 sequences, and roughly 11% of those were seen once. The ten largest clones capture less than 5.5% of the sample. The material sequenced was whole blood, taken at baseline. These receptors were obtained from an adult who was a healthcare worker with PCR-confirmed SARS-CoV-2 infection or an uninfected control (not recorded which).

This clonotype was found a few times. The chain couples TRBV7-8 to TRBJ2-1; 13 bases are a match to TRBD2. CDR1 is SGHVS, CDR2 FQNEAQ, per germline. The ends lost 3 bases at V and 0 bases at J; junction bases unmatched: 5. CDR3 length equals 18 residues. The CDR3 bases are TGTGCCAGCAGCTTCGGACTAGCGGGGGAAAGCTCCTACAATGAGCAGTTCTTC. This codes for CASSFGLAGESSYNEQFF.

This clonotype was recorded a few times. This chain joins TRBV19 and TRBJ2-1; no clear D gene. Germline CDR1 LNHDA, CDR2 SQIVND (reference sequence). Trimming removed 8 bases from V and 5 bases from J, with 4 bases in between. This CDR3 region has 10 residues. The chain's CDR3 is CASGDNEQFF. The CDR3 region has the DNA TGTGCCAGTGGTGACAATGAGCAGTTCTTC.

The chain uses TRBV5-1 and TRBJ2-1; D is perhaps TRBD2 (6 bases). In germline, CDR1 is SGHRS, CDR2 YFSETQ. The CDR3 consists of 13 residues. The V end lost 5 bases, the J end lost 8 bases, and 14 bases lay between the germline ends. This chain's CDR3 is CASRGDWNDEQFF. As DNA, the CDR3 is TGCGCCAGCAGGGGGGACTGGAACGATGAGCAGTTCTTC.

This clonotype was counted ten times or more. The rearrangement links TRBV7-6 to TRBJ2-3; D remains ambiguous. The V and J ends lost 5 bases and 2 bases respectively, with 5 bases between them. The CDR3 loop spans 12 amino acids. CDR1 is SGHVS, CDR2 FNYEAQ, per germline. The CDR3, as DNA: TGTGCCAGCAGCGGGTACACAGATACGCAGTATTTT. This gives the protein CASSGYTDTQYF.

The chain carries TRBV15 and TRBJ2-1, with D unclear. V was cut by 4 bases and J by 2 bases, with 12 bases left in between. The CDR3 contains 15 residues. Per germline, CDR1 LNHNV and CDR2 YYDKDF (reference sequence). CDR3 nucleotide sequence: TGTGCCACCAGCATCTTCGACCCAACCTACAATGAGCAGTTCTTC. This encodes CATSIFDPTYNEQFF.

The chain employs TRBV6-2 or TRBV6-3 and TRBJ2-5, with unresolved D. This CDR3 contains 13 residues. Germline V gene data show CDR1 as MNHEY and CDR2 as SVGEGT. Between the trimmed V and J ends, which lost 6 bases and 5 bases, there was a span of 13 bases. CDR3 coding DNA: TGTGCCAGCAGCCAACAGTCTTCTGAGACCCAGTACTTC. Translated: CASSQQSSETQYF.

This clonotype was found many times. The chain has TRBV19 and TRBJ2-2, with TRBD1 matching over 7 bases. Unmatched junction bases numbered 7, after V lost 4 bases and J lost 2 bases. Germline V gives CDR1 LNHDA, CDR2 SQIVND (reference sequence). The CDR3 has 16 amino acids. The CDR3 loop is CASSRTGTANTGELFF. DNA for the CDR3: TGTGCCAGTAGTAGAACCGGGACAGCCAACACCGGGGAGCTGTTTTTT.

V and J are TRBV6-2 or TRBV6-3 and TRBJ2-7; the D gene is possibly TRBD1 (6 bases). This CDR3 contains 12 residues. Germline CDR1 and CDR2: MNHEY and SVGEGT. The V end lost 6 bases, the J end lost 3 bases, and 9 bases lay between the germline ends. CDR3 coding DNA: TGTGCCAGCAGACAGGGTATCTACGAGCAGTACTTC. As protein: CASRQGIYEQYF.

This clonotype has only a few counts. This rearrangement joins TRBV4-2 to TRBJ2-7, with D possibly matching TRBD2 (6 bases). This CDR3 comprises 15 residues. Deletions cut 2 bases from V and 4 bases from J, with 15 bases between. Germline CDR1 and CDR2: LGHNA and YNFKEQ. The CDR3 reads CASSQSGLQEYEQYF. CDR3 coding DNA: TGTGCCAGCAGCCAAAGCGGGCTACAGGAGTACGAGCAGTACTTC.

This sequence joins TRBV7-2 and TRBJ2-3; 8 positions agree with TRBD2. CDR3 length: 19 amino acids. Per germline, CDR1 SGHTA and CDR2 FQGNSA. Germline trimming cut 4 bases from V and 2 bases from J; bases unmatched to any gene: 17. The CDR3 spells CASSWTGTRPSSNTDTQYF. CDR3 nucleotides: TGTGCCAGCAGCTGGACCGGGACTAGACCATCTTCTAACACAGATACGCAGTATTTT. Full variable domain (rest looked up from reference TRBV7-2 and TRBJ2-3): GAGVSQSPSNKVTEKGKDVELRCDPISGHTALYWYRQSLGQGLEFLIYFQGNSAPDKSGLPSDRFSAERTGGSVSTLTIQRTQQEDSAVYLCASSWTGTRPSSNTDTQYFGPGTRLTVL.

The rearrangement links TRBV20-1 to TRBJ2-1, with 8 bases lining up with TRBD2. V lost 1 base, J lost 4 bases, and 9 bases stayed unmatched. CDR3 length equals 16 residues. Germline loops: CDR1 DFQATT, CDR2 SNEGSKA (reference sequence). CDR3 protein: CSARGYREGAYNEQFF. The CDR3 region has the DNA TGCAGTGCTAGAGGTTACCGGGAGGGCGCATACAATGAGCAGTTCTTC.

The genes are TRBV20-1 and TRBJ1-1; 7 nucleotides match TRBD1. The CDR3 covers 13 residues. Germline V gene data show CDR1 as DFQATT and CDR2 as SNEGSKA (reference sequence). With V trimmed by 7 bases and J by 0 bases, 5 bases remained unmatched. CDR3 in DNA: TGCAGTGTCCGGGACAGTCTGAACACTGAAGCTTTCTTT. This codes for CSVRDSLNTEAFF.

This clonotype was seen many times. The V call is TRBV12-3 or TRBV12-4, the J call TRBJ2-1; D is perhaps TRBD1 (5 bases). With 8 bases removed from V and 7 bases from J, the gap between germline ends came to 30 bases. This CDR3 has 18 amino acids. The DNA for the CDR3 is TGTGCCAGCGTCTTCTCCCTGACCCCAGACAGAGTGGGGAATGAGCAGTTCTTC. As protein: CASVFSLTPDRVGNEQFF.

CDR3 region: CSGYLNPGQGYETQYF. In DNA, the CDR3 is TGCAGTGGCTACTTAAATCCGGGACAGGGTTATGAGACCCAGTACTTC. The chain combines TRBV20-1 with TRBJ2-5; 9 positions match TRBD1. V shed 7 bases and J 5 bases; nucleotides not matched to a gene: 17. The germline V gene has CDR1 DFQATT and CDR2 SNEGSKA (reference sequence). The CDR3 runs 16 residues.

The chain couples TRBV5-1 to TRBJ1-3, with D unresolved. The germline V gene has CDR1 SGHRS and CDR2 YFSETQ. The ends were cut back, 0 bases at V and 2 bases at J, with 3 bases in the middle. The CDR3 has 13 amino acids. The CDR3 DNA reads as TGCGCCAGCAGCTTGGAGCCTGGAAACACCATATATTTT. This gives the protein CASSLEPGNTIYF.

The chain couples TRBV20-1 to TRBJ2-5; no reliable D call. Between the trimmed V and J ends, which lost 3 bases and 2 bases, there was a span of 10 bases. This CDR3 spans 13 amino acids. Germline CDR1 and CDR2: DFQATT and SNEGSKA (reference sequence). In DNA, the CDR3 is TGCAGTGCTAGCGAACAGATACAAGAGACCCAGTACTTC. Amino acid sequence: CSASEQIQETQYF.

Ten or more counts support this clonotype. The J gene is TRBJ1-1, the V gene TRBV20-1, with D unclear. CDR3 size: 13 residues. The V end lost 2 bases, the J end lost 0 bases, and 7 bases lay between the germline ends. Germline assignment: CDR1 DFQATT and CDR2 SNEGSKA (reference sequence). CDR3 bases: TGCAGTGCTAGAAACGGGTTGAACACTGAAGCTTTCTTT. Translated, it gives CSARNGLNTEAFF.

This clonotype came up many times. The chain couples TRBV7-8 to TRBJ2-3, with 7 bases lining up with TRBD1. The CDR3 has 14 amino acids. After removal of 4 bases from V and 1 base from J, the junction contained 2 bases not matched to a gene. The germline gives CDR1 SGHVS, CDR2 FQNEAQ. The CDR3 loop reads CASSSDRGTDTQYF. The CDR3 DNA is TGTGCCAGCAGCTCCGACAGGGGCACAGATACGCAGTATTTT.

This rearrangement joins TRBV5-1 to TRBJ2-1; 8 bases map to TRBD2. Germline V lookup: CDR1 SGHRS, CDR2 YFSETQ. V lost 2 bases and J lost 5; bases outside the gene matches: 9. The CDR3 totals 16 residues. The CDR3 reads CASSLISLAGHNEQFF. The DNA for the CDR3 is TGCGCCAGCAGCTTAATTTCCCTAGCGGGCCACAATGAGCAGTTCTTC.

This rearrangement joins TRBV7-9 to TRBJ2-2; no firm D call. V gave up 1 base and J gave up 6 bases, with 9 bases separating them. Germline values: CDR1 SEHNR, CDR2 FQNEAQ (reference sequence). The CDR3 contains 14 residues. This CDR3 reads CASSLGLRAGELFF. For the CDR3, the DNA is TGTGCCAGCAGCTTAGGCCTCCGCGCCGGGGAGCTGTTTTTT.

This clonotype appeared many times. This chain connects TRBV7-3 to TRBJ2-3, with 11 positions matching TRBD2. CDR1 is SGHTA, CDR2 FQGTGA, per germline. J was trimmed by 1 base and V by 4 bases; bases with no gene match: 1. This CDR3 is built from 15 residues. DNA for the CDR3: TGTGCCAGCAGCTCGGGACTAGCGGGCACAGATACGCAGTATTTT. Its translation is CASSSGLAGTDTQYF.

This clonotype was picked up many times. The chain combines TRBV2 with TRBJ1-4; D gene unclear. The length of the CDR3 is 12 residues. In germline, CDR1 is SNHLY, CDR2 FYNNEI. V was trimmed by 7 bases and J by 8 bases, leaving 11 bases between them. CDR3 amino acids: CASMEGGEKLFF. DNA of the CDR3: TGTGCCAGCATGGAGGGAGGGGAAAAACTGTTTTTT.

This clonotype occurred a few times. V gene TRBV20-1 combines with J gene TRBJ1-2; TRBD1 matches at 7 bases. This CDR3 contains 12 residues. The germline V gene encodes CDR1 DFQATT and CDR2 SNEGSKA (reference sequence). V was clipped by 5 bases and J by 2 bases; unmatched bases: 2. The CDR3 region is CSAEQGNYGYTF. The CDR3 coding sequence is TGCAGTGCTGAACAGGGGAACTATGGCTACACCTTC.

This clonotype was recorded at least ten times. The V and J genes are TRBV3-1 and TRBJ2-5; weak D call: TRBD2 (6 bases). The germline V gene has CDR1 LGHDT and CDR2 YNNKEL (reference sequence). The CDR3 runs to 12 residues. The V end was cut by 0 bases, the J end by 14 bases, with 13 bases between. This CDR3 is CASSQEARGNYF. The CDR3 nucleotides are TGTGCCAGCAGCCAAGAGGCGCGGGGAAACTACTTC.

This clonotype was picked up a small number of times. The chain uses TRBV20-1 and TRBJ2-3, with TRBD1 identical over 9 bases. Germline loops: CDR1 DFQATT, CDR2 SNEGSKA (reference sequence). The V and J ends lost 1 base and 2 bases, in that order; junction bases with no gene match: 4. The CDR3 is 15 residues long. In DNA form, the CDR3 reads TGCAGTGCTAGAGCCGGGACAGGGTTCACAGATACGCAGTATTTT. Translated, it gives CSARAGTGFTDTQYF.

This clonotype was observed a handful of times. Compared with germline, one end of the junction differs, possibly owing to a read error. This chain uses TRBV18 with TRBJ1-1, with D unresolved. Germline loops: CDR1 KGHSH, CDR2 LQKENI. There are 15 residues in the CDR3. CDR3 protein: CASSPREASNAEAFF. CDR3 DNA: TGTGCCAGCTCCCCGCGGGAGGCTTCGAACGCTGAAGCTTTCTTT.

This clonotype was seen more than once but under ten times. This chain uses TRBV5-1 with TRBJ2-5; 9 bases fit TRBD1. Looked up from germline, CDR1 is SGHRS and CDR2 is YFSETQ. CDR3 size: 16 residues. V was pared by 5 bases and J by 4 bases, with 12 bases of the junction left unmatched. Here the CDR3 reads CASSSGTGRASETQYF. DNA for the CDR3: TGCGCCAGCAGTTCCGGGACAGGGAGAGCTTCAGAGACCCAGTACTTC.

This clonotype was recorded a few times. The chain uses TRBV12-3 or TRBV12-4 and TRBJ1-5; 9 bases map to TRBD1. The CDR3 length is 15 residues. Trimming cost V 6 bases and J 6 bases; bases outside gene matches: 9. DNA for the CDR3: TGTGCCAGCAGCTCCAGGACAGGGGTGGGTCAGCCCCAGCATTTT. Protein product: CASSSRTGVGQPQHF.

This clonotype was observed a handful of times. The chain's CDR3 is CSGGLAVTNEQFF. In DNA, the CDR3 is TGCAGTGGGGGACTAGCGGTAACCAATGAGCAGTTCTTC. This chain links TRBV20-1 with TRBJ2-1; 11 bases are a match to TRBD2. V gave up 7 bases and J gave up 6 bases; unmatched junction bases: 5. Germline values: CDR1 DFQATT, CDR2 SNEGSKA (reference sequence). The CDR3 sequence is 13 residues long.